The T cell receptor beta chain described here comes from a study of radiation and T cells in renal cell carcinoma. The germline V gene has CDR1 MNHEY and CDR2 SVGAGI. The CDR3 is 12 amino acids. General observations from the study: In blood, top tumor clones expanded by 2 weeks, shrinking by 4.

On this clone itself: Its specificity is not known. Relative to the germline gene, one junction end is altered; a read error may explain this.

The assay was immunoSEQ multiplex PCR, and TCRdb's table has in-frame clones only and misses some. The data show about 150,000 clones, with 70% to 90% seen just once and about 12% held by the top ten. Described time point: baseline pretreatment blood. Treatment denoted: 15 Gy SBRT to primary tumor, nephrectomy 4 weeks later. After SBRT, blood was collected at 2 and 4 weeks, plus baseline. The tumor was a clear cell renal cell carcinoma. This sample comprised blood, obtained from a patient whose treatment included radiotherapy and nephrectomy. The chain couples TRBV6-5 to TRBJ1-4; D remains unclear. This clonotype was obtained from a woman aged 45-65 years with renal cell carcinoma. CDR3 DNA: TGTGCCAGCAGCACAACGAATGAAAAACTGTTTTTT. Protein sequence: CASSTTNEKLFF.